A selection of T cell receptor beta chains follows, all from one sample in a study of long-term antiretroviral therapy in people with HIV. TCRdb's copy holds only in-frame clones and misses some; the assay was immunoSEQ multiplex PCR. Of tens of thousands of clones detected, approximately 95% appear once; the ten largest clones hold 3% to 4%. The sequencing used unsorted PBMCs, collected 5.3 years after starting antiretroviral therapy. These receptors came from a middle-aged man with HIV. Both conserved end residues are trimmed from each CDR3.

j_gene: TRBJ2-3
v_gene: TRBV14
CDR3aa: ASSQELSTQY

j_gene: TRBJ2-7
v_gene: TRBV4-3
CDR3aa: ASSQEEAGGEDEQY

j_gene: TRBJ1-4
v_gene: TRBV11-2
CDR3aa: ASSLDREAEKLF

j_gene: TRBJ2-2
v_gene: TRBV11-2
CDR3aa: ASSLVSGSSGELF

j_gene: TRBJ1-2
v_gene: TRBV9
CDR3aa: ASSGTGPPGANYGYT

j_gene: TRBJ2-3
v_gene: TRBV12-5
CDR3aa: ASGLGLAGMIADTQY

j_gene: TRBJ1-2
v_gene: TRBV11-2
CDR3aa: ASSQEGVGYT

j_gene: TRBJ1-1
v_gene: TRBV6-5
CDR3aa: ASIPDRGGTEAF

j_gene: TRBJ2-7
v_gene: TRBV5-1
CDR3aa: ASSFEGRPYEQY

j_gene: TRBJ2-3
v_gene: TRBV11-2
CDR3aa: ASSVRGGDTQY

j_gene: TRBJ1-2
v_gene: TRBV30
CDR3aa: AWSVNLNYGYT

j_gene: TRBJ2-7
v_gene: TRBV11-2
CDR3aa: ASSFGGAYEQY

j_gene: TRBJ2-6
v_gene: TRBV6-4
CDR3aa: ASSESSGANVLT

j_gene: TRBJ2-3
v_gene: TRBV2
CDR3aa: ASSRLLADTQY

j_gene: TRBJ1-5
v_gene: TRBV5-5
CDR3aa: ASSRIGSDNQPQH

j_gene: TRBJ1-1
v_gene: TRBV5-1
CDR3aa: ASSPKGQGQSNTEAF

j_gene: TRBJ1-2
v_gene: TRBV30
CDR3aa: AWGDRAHGYT

j_gene: TRBJ2-7
v_gene: TRBV5-1
CDR3aa: ASSLAGGEQY

j_gene: TRBJ1-1
v_gene: TRBV7-8
CDR3aa: ASSFESLTEAF

j_gene: TRBJ2-7
v_gene: TRBV19
CDR3aa: ASSFEGTAGYEQY

j_gene: TRBJ2-3
v_gene: TRBV10-1
CDR3aa: ASSDPTDTQY

j_gene: TRBJ2-7
v_gene: TRBV5-6
CDR3aa: ASSPGERRLSSYEQY

j_gene: TRBJ1-5
v_gene: TRBV23-1
CDR3aa: ASSLIWDLTFSQPQH

j_gene: TRBJ1-4
v_gene: TRBV19
CDR3aa: ATSGGGEKLF

j_gene: TRBJ2-7
v_gene: TRBV10-2
CDR3aa: ASSGGGMREQY

j_gene: TRBJ2-2
v_gene: TRBV16
CDR3aa: ASSQIPRGGELF

j_gene: TRBJ2-1
v_gene: TRBV12-5
CDR3aa: ASGLGLTKGEQF

j_gene: TRBJ2-2
v_gene: TRBV7-2
CDR3aa: ASSLARGANTGELF

j_gene: TRBJ2-6
v_gene: TRBV30
CDR3aa: AWSVTGDSGANVLT

j_gene: TRBJ2-2
v_gene: TRBV18
CDR3aa: ASSPLGTGQGRNTGELF

j_gene: TRBJ2-6
v_gene: TRBV5-4
CDR3aa: ASSFRQSGANVLT

j_gene: TRBJ1-4
v_gene: TRBV25-1
CDR3aa: ASGPNQAEKLF

j_gene: TRBJ1-6
v_gene: TRBV5-8
CDR3aa: ASSLAGVGTLSSYNSPLH

j_gene: TRBJ1-2
v_gene: TRBV9
CDR3aa: ASSVGVGGSYGYT

j_gene: TRBJ1-1
v_gene: TRBV11-2
CDR3aa: ASANPGGGMNTEAF

j_gene: TRBJ2-3
v_gene: TRBV7-6
CDR3aa: ASSYRGSTDTQY

j_gene: TRBJ1-2
v_gene: TRBV28
CDR3aa: ASSVAGGQNYGYT

j_gene: TRBJ2-4
v_gene: TRBV10-1
CDR3aa: ASSESGRNIQY

j_gene: TRBJ2-2
v_gene: TRBV7-9
CDR3aa: ASSFTGELF

j_gene: TRBJ1-5
v_gene: TRBV19
CDR3aa: ASSETGTDYQPQH

j_gene: TRBJ1-1
v_gene: TRBV2
CDR3aa: ASRHRGQGTTEAF

j_gene: TRBJ2-5
v_gene: TRBV10-3
CDR3aa: AISDGRRDSQETQY

j_gene: TRBJ2-2
v_gene: TRBV7-3
CDR3aa: ASSLIGQGELF

j_gene: TRBJ1-2
v_gene: TRBV29-1
CDR3aa: SVGTRRAGDGYT

j_gene: TRBJ2-7
v_gene: TRBV11-2
CDR3aa: ASSVATGAGVQYEQY

j_gene: TRBJ2-1
v_gene: TRBV4-2
CDR3aa: ASSHESGGPDNEQF

j_gene: TRBJ2-7
v_gene: TRBV27
CDR3aa: ASSLRGTAMIYEQY

j_gene: TRBJ1-4
v_gene: TRBV6-6
CDR3aa: ASSLAVPNEKLF

j_gene: TRBJ2-7
v_gene: TRBV14
CDR3aa: ASSHATVYEQY

j_gene: TRBJ2-1
v_gene: TRBV27
CDR3aa: ASSLYNEQF

j_gene: TRBJ1-3
v_gene: TRBV6-5
CDR3aa: ASSATGTSGNTIY

j_gene: TRBJ2-1
v_gene: TRBV28
CDR3aa: ASSLGLGLAGSNEQF

j_gene: TRBJ2-7
v_gene: TRBV6-1
CDR3aa: ASSEPRRGEYEQY

j_gene: TRBJ2-3
v_gene: TRBV4-3
CDR3aa: ASSQFDSTPSTDTQY

j_gene: TRBJ2-1
v_gene: TRBV6-5
CDR3aa: ASTGTSEYNEQF

j_gene: TRBJ1-1
v_gene: TRBV30
CDR3aa: AWSRGALNTEAF

j_gene: TRBJ1-3
v_gene: TRBV9
CDR3aa: ASSPGQSSGISGNIIY

j_gene: TRBJ1-3
v_gene: TRBV19
CDR3aa: ASNNRGHAGNTIY